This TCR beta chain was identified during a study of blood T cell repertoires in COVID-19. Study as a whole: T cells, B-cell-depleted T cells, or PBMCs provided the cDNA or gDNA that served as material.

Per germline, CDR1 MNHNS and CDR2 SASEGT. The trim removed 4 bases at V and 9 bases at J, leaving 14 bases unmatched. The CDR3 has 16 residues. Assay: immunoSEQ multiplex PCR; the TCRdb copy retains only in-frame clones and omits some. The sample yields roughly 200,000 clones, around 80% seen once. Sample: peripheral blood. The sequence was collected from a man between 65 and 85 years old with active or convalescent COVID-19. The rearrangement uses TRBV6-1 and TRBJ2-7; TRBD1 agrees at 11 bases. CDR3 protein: CASSGTGGYQRVRQYF. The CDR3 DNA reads TGTGCCAGCAGTGGGACAGGGGGCTATCAAAGAGTCCGGCAGTACTTC.